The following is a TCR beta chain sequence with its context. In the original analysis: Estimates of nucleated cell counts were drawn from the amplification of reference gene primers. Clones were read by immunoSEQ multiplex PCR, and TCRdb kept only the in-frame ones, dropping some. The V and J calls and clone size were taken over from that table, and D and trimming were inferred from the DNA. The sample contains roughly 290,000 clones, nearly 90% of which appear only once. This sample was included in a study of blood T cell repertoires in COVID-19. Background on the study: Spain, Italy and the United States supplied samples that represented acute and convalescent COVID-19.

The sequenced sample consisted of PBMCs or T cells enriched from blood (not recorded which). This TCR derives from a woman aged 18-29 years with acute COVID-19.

CDR3: CASSQGRQGSYEQYF. The CDR3 DNA follows: TGTGCCAGTAGTCAAGGCCGACAGGGCTCCTACGAGCAGTACTTC. This chain links TRBV19 with TRBJ2-7; 7 positions agree with TRBD1. With V trimmed by 5 bases and J by 0 bases, 7 bases remained unmatched. The CDR3 has 15 residues. Germline-derived CDR1 and CDR2 are LNHDA and SQIVND (reference sequence). The variable domain in full, completed from reference TRBV19 and TRBJ2-7, reads DGGITQSPKYLFRKEGQNVTLSCEQNLNHDAMYWYRQDPGQGLRLIYYSQIVNDFQKGDIAEGYSVSREKKESFPLTVTSAQKNPTAFYLCASSQGRQGSYEQYFGPGTRLTVT.